The 16 T cell receptor beta chains below come from one sample, sequenced in a study of blood T cells in healthy people across ages (dated by TCRdb to between 2015 and 2016). Library prep was done by 5' RACE. The sample was run on an Illumina HiSeq 2500. A second PCR of roughly 7 to 12 cycles was run with a J-beta primer mix and a sample-barcoded 5' primer. TCRdb trimmed the raw reads at Q25, called clones with MiXCR and kept productive beta chains. Here each entry gathers all rows of one CDR3 protein and keeps the most common genes and DNA. For this sample there are about 1.4 million distinct CDR3 sequences; approximately 59% appear just once. Of the sample, about 6.3% falls within the top ten clones. Sequencing was done on a sample of blood. Receptor source: a man aged 18-30 years in good health.

This clonotype has only a few counts. CDR3 loop: CSALTMEAYEQYF. CDR3 DNA: TGCAGTGCCCTAACTATGGAGGCCTACGAGCAGTACTTC. This chain connects TRBV20-1 to TRBJ2-7; TRBD2 is a possible D gene (5 bases). The V end lost 6 bases, the J end lost 2 bases, and 14 bases lay between the germline ends. The CDR3 covers 13 residues. Germline CDR1 DFQATT, CDR2 SNEGSKA (reference sequence).

The V and J genes are TRBV5-1 and TRBJ2-5, with D perhaps being TRBD1 or TRBD2 (5 bases each). Germline loops: CDR1 SGHRS, CDR2 YFSETQ. Trimming removed 3 bases at V and 5 bases at J, with 8 bases between. This CDR3 region has 12 residues. CDR3 bases: TGCGCCAGCAGCTCGGGGCCCGAGACCCAGTACTTC. Its translation: CASSSGPETQYF.

The gene calls are TRBV20-1 and TRBJ2-3; a possible D gene is TRBD2 (6 bases). The germline V gene has CDR1 DFQATT and CDR2 SNEGSKA (reference sequence). The CDR3 covers 15 residues. Trimming pared 5 bases from V and 6 bases from J, leaving 21 bases between. The CDR3 DNA follows: TGCAGTGCTCATCAATGGGCCAGCGGAGGGGATACGCAGTATTTT. Protein product: CSAHQWASGGDTQYF.

The chain joins TRBV7-9 to TRBJ2-6, with TRBD1 identical over 7 bases. CDR1 is SEHNR and CDR2 is FQNEAQ in the germline V gene (reference sequence). The CDR3 sequence is 15 residues long. Losses at the gene ends were 1 base for V and 6 bases for J; bases not matched to a gene: 3. The CDR3, as DNA: TGTGCCAGCAGCTTAGGACAGGGAATGGCCAACGTCCTGACTTTC. Translation: CASSLGQGMANVLTF.

This chain uses TRBV6-1 with TRBJ2-1, with D hard to call. Germline V gene data show CDR1 as MNHNS and CDR2 as SASEGT. The germline V and J ends were trimmed by 6 bases and 10 bases, with 13 bases remaining between them. This CDR3 has 12 residues. The CDR3 DNA reads TGTGCCAGCAGCACGACTCTTTTAGAGCAGTTCTTC. Translation: CASSTTLLEQFF.

This clonotype has just a few counts. This chain joins TRBV4-1 and TRBJ1-4; no reliable D call. This CDR3 comprises 14 residues. CDR1 and CDR2 (germline): MGHRA, YSYEKL. Deletions cut 1 base from V and 8 bases from J, with 11 bases between. This CDR3 is CASSQVPGREKLFF. In DNA, the CDR3 is TGCGCCAGCAGCCAAGTTCCGGGTCGGGAAAAACTGTTTTTT.

J is TRBJ2-7 and V is TRBV20-1; TRBD1 or TRBD2 may be the D gene (5 bases each). CDR3 length: 13 amino acids. The germline V and J ends were trimmed by 3 bases and 2 bases, with 11 bases remaining between them. From germline, CDR1 is DFQATT and CDR2 SNEGSKA (reference sequence). CDR3 sequence reads: CSASFRGAYEQYF. CDR3 nucleotides: TGCAGTGCTAGCTTTAGGGGAGCCTACGAGCAGTACTTC.

The V call is TRBV6-6, the J call TRBJ1-2; D is possibly TRBD1 (5 bases). Germline V gives CDR1 MNHNY, CDR2 SVGAGI (reference sequence). V lost 4 bases to trimming and J lost 4 bases, with 13 bases between them. There are 14 residues in the CDR3. The CDR3 loop reads CASSLGDSIYGYTF. DNA of the CDR3: TGTGCCAGCAGTTTAGGTGACAGCATCTATGGCTACACCTTC.

This clonotype was observed a handful of times. Here the CDR3 DNA reads TGCAGCGTGCGAAACACAGATACGCAGTATTTT. Its protein is CSVRNTDTQYF. J is TRBJ2-3 and V is TRBV29-1; D not resolved. The CDR3 consists of 11 residues. Trimming stripped 6 bases from V and 2 bases from J, with 6 bases between. Germline V gene sequence: CDR1 SQVTM, CDR2 ANQGSEA.

The chain recombines TRBV24-1 with TRBJ2-5; no clear D. Germline loops: CDR1 KGHDR, CDR2 SFDVKD. The germline V and J ends were trimmed by 0 bases and 5 bases, with 9 bases remaining between them. The CDR3 is 14 amino acids. This chain's CDR3 is CATSDLEFGETQYF. The CDR3 DNA reads TGTGCCACCAGTGATTTGGAGTTTGGCGAGACCCAGTACTTC.

Comment on this clonotype: Relative to the germline gene, one junction end is altered; a read error may explain this. CDR3 in DNA: TGTACCAGCAGTTACTGGGCAGATAGCAATCAGCCCCAGCATTTT. Residues: CTSSYWADSNQPQHF. The V and J genes are TRBV6-2 or TRBV6-3 and TRBJ1-5; D is unclear. CDR3 length: 15 amino acids. Germline CDR1 MNHEY, CDR2 SVGEGT.

The chain recombines TRBV7-8 with TRBJ2-1; D possibly matches TRBD1 or TRBD2 (5 bases each). V dropped 4 bases and J dropped 4 bases, with 14 bases sitting between them. The V gene's germline CDR1 is SGHVS and CDR2 FQNEAQ. The CDR3 has 15 residues. The CDR3 sequence is CASSSETRGYNEQFF. The CDR3 DNA reads as TGTGCCAGCAGCTCCGAAACTAGGGGATACAATGAGCAGTTCTTC.

The chain combines TRBV20-1 with TRBJ2-7, with D perhaps matching TRBD2 (6 bases). V dropped 3 bases and J dropped 0 bases, with 12 bases sitting between them. The CDR3 is 14 amino acids. Germline lookup yields CDR1 DFQATT and CDR2 SNEGSKA (reference sequence). CDR3 sequence: CSASGDSGSYEQYF. Written as DNA, the CDR3 is TGCAGTGCTAGCGGGGACTCGGGCTCCTACGAGCAGTACTTC.

The table lists this clonotype with a count of one. The CDR3 nucleotides are TGCAGTGCTAGCAAAGGGGGGGAAGAGCAGTACTTC. This sequence encodes CSASKGGEEQYF. V usage is TRBV20-1 and J usage is TRBJ2-7, with D possibly matching TRBD2 (7 bases). V lost 3 bases and J 7 bases, leaving 13 bases between the germline ends. This CDR3 has 12 amino acids. Germline CDR1 DFQATT, CDR2 SNEGSKA (reference sequence).

The chain has TRBV5-1 and TRBJ2-1; D remains ambiguous. This CDR3 is 14 amino acids long. Trimming took 2 bases from V and 0 from J, leaving 6 bases between them. Per the germline V gene, CDR1 is SGHRS and CDR2 is YFSETQ. The CDR3: CASSFTGSYNEQFF. CDR3 bases: TGCGCCAGCAGCTTTACCGGCTCCTACAATGAGCAGTTCTTC.

The J gene is TRBJ1-6, the V gene TRBV7-9, with D possibly being TRBD1 (5 bases). From germline, CDR1 is SEHNR and CDR2 FQNEAQ (reference sequence). With 4 bases removed from V and 9 bases from J, the gap between germline ends came to 22 bases. The CDR3 loop spans 17 amino acids. CDR3 sequence (DNA): TGTGCCAGCAGCTCGTTCGAGGAGGGACGCACAGGTTCACCCCTCCACTTT. This sequence encodes CASSSFEEGRTGSPLHF.